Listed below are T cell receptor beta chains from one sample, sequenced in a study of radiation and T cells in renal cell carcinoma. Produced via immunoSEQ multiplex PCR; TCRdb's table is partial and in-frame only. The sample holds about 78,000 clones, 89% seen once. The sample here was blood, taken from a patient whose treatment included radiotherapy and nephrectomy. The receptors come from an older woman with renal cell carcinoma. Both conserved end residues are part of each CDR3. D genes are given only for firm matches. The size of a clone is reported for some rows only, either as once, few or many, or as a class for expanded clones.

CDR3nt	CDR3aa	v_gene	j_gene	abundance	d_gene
TGTGCCAGCAGCTTAGCGGGGCGGGGGGTCGCGACGCAGTATTTT	CASSLAGRGVATQYF	TRBV7-8	TRBJ2-3	NA	TRBD2
TGTGCCTGGAGTGTGGGGGGGGTCTCCTACGAGCAGTACTTC	CAWSVGGVSYEQYF	TRBV30	TRBJ2-7	NA	TRBD2
TGTGCCAGCAGCTTAGTCCCAGGGAGCTCTGGAAACACCATATATTTT	CASSLVPGSSGNTIYF	TRBV7-2	TRBJ1-3	once	NA
TGCGCCAGCAGGGGACATATCGGTGAAGCTTTCTTT	CASRGHIGEAFF	TRBV10-1	TRBJ1-1	NA	NA
TGTGCCAGCAGCCAAGTGATGGGAGGCGCTGAAGCTTTCTTT	CASSQVMGGAEAFF	TRBV14	TRBJ1-1	once	NA
TGTGCCAGTAGTCTAAGAAGGACAGGGGGTCACTCTGGGGCCAACGTCCTGACTTTC	CASSLRRTGGHSGANVLTF	TRBV19	TRBJ2-6	NA	TRBD1
TGTGCCAGTAGTATCCCCCCGATCTCAAGCTCCTACAATGAGCAGTTCTTC	CASSIPPISSSYNEQFF	TRBV19	TRBJ2-1	NA	NA
TGTGCCAGCAGTTACCCTCCAGGCTCTGGAAACACCATATATTTT	CASSYPPGSGNTIYF	TRBV28	TRBJ1-3	NA	NA
TGCGCCAGCACCCCTCGAGTTTTAGCGGGGACGAACACCGGGGAGCTGTTTTTT	CASTPRVLAGTNTGELFF	TRBV5-1	TRBJ2-2	NA	TRBD2
TGTGCCAGCAGCGGGGCGCGGGGCTATGGCTACACCTTC	CASSGARGYGYTF	TRBV7-2	TRBJ1-2	NA	NA
TGTGCCAGCACAGGGGGGGCTTCGGATGAGCAGTTCTTC	CASTGGASDEQFF	TRBV6-5	TRBJ2-1	NA	NA
TGTGCCAGCAGCGTCACGGGTACCGGGGAGCTGTTTTTT	CASSVTGTGELFF	TRBV9	TRBJ2-2	NA	NA
TGTGCCAGCAGCCGGACAGGGGGCAATGAGCAGTTCTTC	CASSRTGGNEQFF	TRBV7-2	TRBJ2-1	NA	TRBD1
TGCAGCGTTGCCGGGGGGGGAGATACGCAGTATTTT	CSVAGGGDTQYF	TRBV29-1	TRBJ2-3	NA	TRBD2
TGTGCCAGCAGCCGGGACAGTACCCCGAGCACAGATACGCAGTATTTT	CASSRDSTPSTDTQYF	TRBV11-2	TRBJ2-3	NA	TRBD1
TGTGCCAGCAGTGACCCACAGGGGCTAGTCCCCTACGAGCAGTACTTC	CASSDPQGLVPYEQYF	TRBV6-1	TRBJ2-7	NA	TRBD1
TGTGCCAGTCGAGGGGGGGCCCTGCACGAGCAGTACTTC	CASRGGALHEQYF	TRBV19	TRBJ2-7	NA	NA
TGTGCCAGCAGCCTCTCGAGGGGAGGCGGGGAGCTGTTTTTT	CASSLSRGGGELFF	TRBV7-2	TRBJ2-2	NA	NA
TGTGCCAGCAGCTTACGTCTCAGGGAGCAGTACTTC	CASSLRLREQYF	TRBV7-2	TRBJ2-7	NA	NA
TGTGCCAGCAGCGAACAGGTTTCGGAGACCCAGTACTTC	CASSEQVSETQYF	TRBV9	TRBJ2-5	few	NA
TGTGCCAGCCAGCTTGGATCCGACAGGAGGAAGGGGGACTACGAGCAGTACTTC	CASQLGSDRRKGDYEQYF	TRBV5-6	TRBJ2-7	NA	NA
TGTGCCAGCAGCCCGATGGGCCCACAATCCGGCACAGATACGCAGTATTTT	CASSPMGPQSGTDTQYF	TRBV5-4	TRBJ2-3	NA	NA
TGTGCCAGCAGCCTAGCGGGGGGCCCCTTGAATGAGCAGTTCTTC	CASSLAGGPLNEQFF	TRBV28	TRBJ2-1	few	TRBD2
TGTGCCATCCAATCCGGGACTAGCGGGGGGGCTGAGCAGTTCTTC	CAIQSGTSGGAEQFF	TRBV28	TRBJ2-1	once	TRBD2
TGTGCCAGCAGTTACTCGGGATACACTGAAGCTTTCTTT	CASSYSGYTEAFF	TRBV6-5	TRBJ1-1	NA	NA
TGTGCCAGCAGTGAAGGGACAGCTTATGGCTACACCTTC	CASSEGTAYGYTF	TRBV6-1	TRBJ1-2	NA	NA
TGTGCCAGCAGTCCCGGACAGGGGCCGAGGAATTCACCCCTCCACTTT	CASSPGQGPRNSPLHF	TRBV28	TRBJ1-6	NA	TRBD1
TGCGCCAGCAGCTTGGCCTTAGGAGCGGGGGAGCTGTTTTTT	CASSLALGAGELFF	TRBV5-1	TRBJ2-2	once	NA
TGTGCCAGCAGCTTAGGTGGCACGTCGGCCGAGCAGTACTTC	CASSLGGTSAEQYF	TRBV7-8	TRBJ2-7	NA	NA
TGTGCCAGCAGCTTGGGGCTAGCGGGGAACACCGGGGAGCTGTTTTTT	CASSLGLAGNTGELFF	TRBV5-6	TRBJ2-2	NA	TRBD2
TGTGCCAGCAGCGGCTACTCAGGTCCTGGAAACACCATATATTTT	CASSGYSGPGNTIYF	TRBV9	TRBJ1-3	NA	NA